The clone carrying this TCR beta chain was counted only a few times. Alongside a J-beta primer mix, a sample-barcoded 5' primer served in a second PCR lasting 7 to 11 cycles. TCRdb reprocessed the 5' RACE reads via MiXCR and lists one record per CDR3 protein. The table has 850,000 to 1,300,000 distinct CDR3 sequences, 45% seen once. The sample is drawn from a study of blood T cells in healthy people across ages. Per germline, CDR1 ENHRY and CDR2 SYGVKD. Trimming pared 0 bases from V and 2 bases from J, leaving 8 bases between. CDR3 length equals 14 residues. The chain uses TRBV10-3 and TRBJ2-7; no firm D call. This receptor was taken from a woman aged 55-75 years in good health. The specimen sequenced was blood. This chain's CDR3 is CAISESRDTYEQYF. CDR3 nucleotide sequence: TGTGCCATCAGTGAGTCCAGAGACACCTACGAGCAGTACTTC.